In this sample, the clone carrying this T cell receptor (beta chain) turned up once. The target antigen is unknown. This sample was taken from a study of T cell responses to AZD1222 COVID-19 vaccine. Unmatched junction bases numbered 5, after V lost 4 bases and J lost 3 bases. The CDR3 totals 15 residues. Germline V gene sequence: CDR1 WSHSY, CDR2 SAAADI. Study-level findings and limits: Clonal diversity was possibly underestimated; the donors were predominantly white British and more often female.

Only in-frame clones appear in the TCRdb table, and some are missing; sequencing was by immunoSEQ multiplex PCR. The sample shows about 120,000 clones, around 84% of them seen only once. The origin of this receptor is an adult who received the AZD1222 COVID-19 vaccine. The sample consisted of peripheral blood, taken 28 days after the second AZD1222 dose. V and J are TRBV10-2 and TRBJ2-1; 8 nucleotides agree with TRBD1. Here the CDR3 DNA reads TGCGCCAGCAGTGGGACAGGGCAGGTCTACAATGAGCAGTTCTTC. Translating it yields CASSGTGQVYNEQFF.